The present entry profiles one T cell receptor beta chain with its context. As yet, its antigen is unknown. Per the germline V gene, CDR1 is SQVTM and CDR2 is ANQGSEA. The CDR3 covers 11 residues. V gave up 6 bases and J gave up 6 bases, with 9 bases separating them. These data are taken from a study of T-cell reconstitution after alpha-beta-depleted transplantation in children. The study, taken as a whole, reports: Recipient T cells and thymic progenitors that survived were the source of the high TCRbeta diversity seen at day 60 in some patients. Two months or so post-transplant, alpha-beta T cells reportedly derived from several hundred expanded graft clones. After one year, T-cell counts and TCRbeta diversity mostly came from new T cells.

Using unique molecular identifiers, the investigators prepared the TCRbeta library. TCRdb ran MiXCR on the PCR reads and lists one entry per CDR3 protein. Here the sample spans 300,000 to 400,000 distinct CDR3 sequences, about a sixth being singletons. The chain employs TRBV29-1 and TRBJ2-1; the D is unclear. The sequence derives from a male patient aged 2 to 9 who had a stem cell transplant for acute lymphoblastic leukemia, so the T cells may come from the graft donor. The material was PBMCs, mostly from graft donor cells, obtained 360 days after TCRalphabeta/CD19-depleted stem cell transplant. The CDR3 loop is CSVPTGNEQFF. The DNA for the CDR3 is TGCAGCGTACCGACCGGCAATGAGCAGTTCTTC.